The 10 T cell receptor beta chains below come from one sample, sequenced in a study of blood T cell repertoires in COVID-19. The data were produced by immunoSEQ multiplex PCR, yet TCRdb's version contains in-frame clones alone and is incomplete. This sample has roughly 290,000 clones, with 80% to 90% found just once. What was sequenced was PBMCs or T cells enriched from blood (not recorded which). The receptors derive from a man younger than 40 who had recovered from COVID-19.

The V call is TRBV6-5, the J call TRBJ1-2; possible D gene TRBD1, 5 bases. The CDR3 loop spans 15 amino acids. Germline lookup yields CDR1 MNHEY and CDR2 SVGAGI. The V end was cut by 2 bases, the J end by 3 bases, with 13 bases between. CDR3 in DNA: TGTGCCAGCAGTTACGATCCCAGGGAAGACTATGGCTACACCTTC. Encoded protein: CASSYDPREDYGYTF.

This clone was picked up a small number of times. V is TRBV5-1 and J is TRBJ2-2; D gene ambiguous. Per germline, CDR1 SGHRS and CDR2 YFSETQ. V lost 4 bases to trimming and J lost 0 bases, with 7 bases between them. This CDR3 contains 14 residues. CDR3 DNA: TGCGCCAGCAGCGGTAGCACGAACACCGGGGAGCTGTTTTTT. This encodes CASSGSTNTGELFF.

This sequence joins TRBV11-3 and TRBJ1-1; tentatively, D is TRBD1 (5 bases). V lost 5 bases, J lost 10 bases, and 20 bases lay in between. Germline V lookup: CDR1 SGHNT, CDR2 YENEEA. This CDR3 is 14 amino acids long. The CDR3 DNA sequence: TGTGCCAGCAGCAGTACCTACGGACATTTAGGAGCTTTCTTT. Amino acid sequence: CASSSTYGHLGAFF.

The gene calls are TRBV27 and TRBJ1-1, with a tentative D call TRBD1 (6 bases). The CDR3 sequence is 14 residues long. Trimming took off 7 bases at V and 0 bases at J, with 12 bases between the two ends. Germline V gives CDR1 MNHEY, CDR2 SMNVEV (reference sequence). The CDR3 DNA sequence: TGTGCCAGCATCCCAAGGGGGATGAACACTGAAGCTTTCTTT. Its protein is CASIPRGMNTEAFF.

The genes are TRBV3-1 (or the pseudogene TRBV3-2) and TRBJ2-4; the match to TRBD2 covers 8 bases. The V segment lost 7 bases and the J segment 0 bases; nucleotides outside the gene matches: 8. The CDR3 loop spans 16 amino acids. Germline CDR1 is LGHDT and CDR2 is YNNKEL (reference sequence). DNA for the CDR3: TGTGCCAGCACAGCGGGGGACTATTTAGCCAAAAACATTCAGTACTTC. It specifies CASTAGDYLAKNIQYF.

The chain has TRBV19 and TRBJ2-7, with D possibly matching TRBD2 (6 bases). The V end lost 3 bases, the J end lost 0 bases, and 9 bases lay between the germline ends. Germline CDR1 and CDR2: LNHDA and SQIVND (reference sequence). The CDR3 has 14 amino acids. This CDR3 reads CASSMRGTSYEQYF. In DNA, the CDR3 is TGTGCCAGTAGTATGCGGGGAACCTCCTACGAGCAGTACTTC.

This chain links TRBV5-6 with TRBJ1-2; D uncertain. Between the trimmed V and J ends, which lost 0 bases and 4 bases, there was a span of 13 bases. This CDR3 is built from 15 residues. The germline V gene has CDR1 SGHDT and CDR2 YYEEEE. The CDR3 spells CASSLGLKVFYGYTF. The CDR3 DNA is TGTGCCAGCAGCTTGGGGCTCAAAGTCTTCTATGGCTACACCTTC.

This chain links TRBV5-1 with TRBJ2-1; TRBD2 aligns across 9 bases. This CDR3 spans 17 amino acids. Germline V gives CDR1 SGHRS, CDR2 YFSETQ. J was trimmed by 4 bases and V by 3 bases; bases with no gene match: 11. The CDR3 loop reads CASSYPRSGGNYNEQFF. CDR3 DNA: TGCGCCAGCAGCTACCCTCGAAGCGGGGGGAATTACAATGAGCAGTTCTTC.

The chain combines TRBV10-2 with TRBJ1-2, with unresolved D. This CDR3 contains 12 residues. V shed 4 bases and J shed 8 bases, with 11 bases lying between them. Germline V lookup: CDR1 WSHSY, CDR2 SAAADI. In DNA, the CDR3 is TGCGCCAGCAGTGGAGTTTATGAGGGCTACACCTTC. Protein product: CASSGVYEGYTF.

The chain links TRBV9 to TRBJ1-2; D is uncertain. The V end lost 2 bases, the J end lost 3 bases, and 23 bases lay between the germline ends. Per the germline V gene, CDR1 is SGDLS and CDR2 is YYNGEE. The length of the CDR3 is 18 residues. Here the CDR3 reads CASSVQVGSLLLDYGYTF. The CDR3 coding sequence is TGTGCCAGCAGCGTTCAGGTTGGGTCTCTTCTGTTGGACTATGGCTACACCTTC. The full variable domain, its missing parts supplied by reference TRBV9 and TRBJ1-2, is DSGVTQTPKHLITATGQRVTLRCSPRSGDLSVYWYQQSLDQGLQFLIQYYNGEERAKGNILERFSAQQFPDLHSELNLSSLELGDSALYFCASSVQVGSLLLDYGYTFGSGTRLTVV.